This record covers a single T cell receptor beta chain. This clone showed up just a few times. It lacks a known antigen. No base quality information exists; no much larger clone differs at one position. The immunoSEQ hsTCRB v3.0 assay was used at survey level resolution to sequence the TRB variable region. The target sequencing depth for TRB was about 40,000-50,000 T-cell genomes per sample. TRB libraries were pooled and sequenced on an Illumina MiSeq using a v3 150-cycle kit. As for how the authors treated the data: Repertoire analysis was performed in R inside a reproducible Nextflow workflow that covered QC, data transformation and analysis. LymphoSeq2, an R package for exploring AIRR-Seq data, was used to implement the custom analyses. A few samples that yielded fewer than 5000 total TRB sequences were excluded, so that approximately 170 HIV repertoires were analyzed. Of the roughly 180 retained HIV repertoires, almost 60 were collected before and 120 to 140 after ART initiation. Repertoires were downsampled to 5000 TRB nucleotide sequences, and summary statistics were averaged over 100 downsampling iterations. The analysis kept only TRB sequences whose CDR3 regions were at least seven amino acids long. A Shannon entropy-derived clonality score and the Gini coefficient were used to measure diversity. In the repertoire networks, any two of the top 5000 CDR3 amino acid sequences were linked whenever the two sequences differed by an edit distance of one. Antigen specificity groups and MHC restriction were predicted for TRB CDR3 amino acid sequences with GLIPH2. To flag known associations with CMV, EBV, HIV or tissue antigens, CDR3 amino acid sequences were compared against VDJdb and McPAS-TCR. Pre-ART, post-ART and control groups were compared with Wilcoxon signed-rank tests and Holm-Bonferroni correction. TCRdb's version of the immuneACCESS table is confined to in-frame rearrangements and falls short of the full clone set. An unresolved V gene accounts for under half of the shortfall where checked; the remainder is of unknown origin. Clone size and V and J calls were adopted from that table, with D and trimming inferred from the DNA. The sample table lists 20,000 to 25,000 clones, 76% of them with a count of one. The ten largest clonotypes hold around 11% of the sample.

These data originate in a study of long-term antiretroviral therapy in people with HIV (dated by TCRdb to the early 2020s). Regarding the complete study: The earliest samples were collected roughly a decade before the 2015 WHO recommendation for immediate ART, at a time when ART was usually postponed until CD4 counts fell. The cohort contributed about 190 cryopreserved PBMC samples from a few dozen adults with confirmed HIV infection, collected serially over a mean of approximately 6 years (range 1-12). A retrospective serial study tested whether ART initiation and durable HIV suppression were associated with changes in peripheral blood TRB repertoire composition and diversity. No cross-contamination during QIAcube processing turned up in test extractions that ran a monoclonal T-cell line alongside 30 or so polyclonal samples. Of the approximately 32 participants with HIV, 10 to 11 were female.

General study outcomes and caveats: Because cell numbers in pre-ART samples were limited, unsorted PBMC were profiled instead of sorted CD4+ and CD8+ T cells. ART initiation was associated with a significant increase in TRB diversity, but diversity stayed significantly below transplant donor controls even after long-term ART. The samples span the years 2004 to 2017, and the ART regimens used at that time may not be as effective as current regimens. Inferences about post-ART repertoire changes were limited because no data were available on ART adherence, viral resistance or therapy changes. Narrower CDR3 length ranges were observed in HIV repertoires than in controls, and an antigen-experienced repertoire with only a slight naive shift after ART was suggested by the network structure. The repertoire was dominated across all time points by expanded TRB clones identified before ART initiation, although this dominance was seen to fluctuate and to decrease in many PLHIV after ART. Because PBMC availability was limited, only the TCR beta chain was sequenced, with no alpha chain pairing.

Participants were included only if at least one PBMC sample before ART initiation and at least two post-ART samples were available. Every participant with HIV received treatment in the United States of America. Before DNA extraction, cryopreserved samples of roughly 0.85-10 million PBMC were thawed and washed. At the time of the earliest PBMC sample for each participant with HIV, ages ranged from about 23 to 60 years. PBMC samples from each participant spanned 1-4 timepoints before ART initiation and 2-8 timepoints after ART initiation, with a median of 7 samples. For every participant, serial HIV viral load, CD4+ T-cell count, ART history and demographic data were obtained. Using a Qiagen kit on a QIAcube, genomic DNA was extracted from unsorted PBMC, with samples processed in batches of 12. This sequence originates from a woman aged 40 to 50 with HIV. The material sequenced was unsorted PBMCs, taken 1.1 years before starting antiretroviral therapy.

The encoded CDR3 is CASSLGRDQPQHF. The nucleotides read TGTGCCAGCTCACTCGGACGGGATCAGCCCCAGCATTTT. Here the chain combines TRBV18 and TRBJ1-5; no D gene call is confident. V is clipped by 4 bases and J by 5 bases, and the sequence between their germline boundaries is 9 bases long. The CDR3 covers 13 residues, taking in both the cysteine and the phenylalanine. Solely the CDR3 DNA is kept, with 39 bases framed from the first base. Per the germline V gene, KGHSH is the CDR1 and LQKENI is the CDR2.